This TCR beta chain is from a study of cytomegalovirus exposure and HLA in healthy donors. The CDR3 is 15 residues long. CDR1 is SEHNR, CDR2 FQNEAQ, per germline (reference sequence). V shed 4 bases, J shed 0 bases, and the junction held 2 bases outside the gene matches. Every donor was a healthy person donating bone marrow. The donors, nominally healthy at sampling, likely had unrecorded immune exposures. PCR primers comprised 60 Vbeta and 13 Jbeta primers. Only in-frame clones appear in the TCRdb table, and some are missing; sequencing was by immunoSEQ multiplex PCR. The data hold around 150,000 clones, with approximately 75% observed a single time.

Sequenced: PBMCs. The chain joins TRBV7-9 to TRBJ2-2; 7 bases match TRBD1. This TCR came from a man aged 45-65 years in good health and CMV-seropositive. CDR3 in DNA: TGTGCCAGCAGCTGGGGACAGCCGAACACCGGGGAGCTGTTTTTT. Translated: CASSWGQPNTGELFF.